A selection of T cell receptor beta chains follows, all from one sample in a study of cytomegalovirus exposure and HLA in healthy donors. The method was immunoSEQ multiplex PCR; TCRdb's version includes in-frame clones alone and lacks a portion of them. The sample holds some 100,000 clones; around 81% are singletons and the top ten take roughly 2%. The sequenced sample was PBMCs. The origin of the receptors is a woman younger than 45 in good health and CMV-seronegative. CDR3s include the opening cysteine and the closing phenylalanine or tryptophan. D genes are given only for firm matches. Clone size is stated in some rows and not others, as once, few, many or a class when expanded.

TRBV29-1	TRBJ1-1	.	.	CSVEDGTGVQYRNRRNEAFF	TGCAGCGTTGAAGATGGAACAGGTGTCCAATACAGAAACCGCCGAAATGAAGCTTTCTTT
TRBV10-3	TRBJ2-3	.	TRBD2	CAISEKRGDTDTQYF	TGTGCCATCAGTGAGAAACGGGGGGACACAGATACGCAGTATTTT
TRBV9	TRBJ2-7	.	.	CASSVASLAAPYEQYF	TGTGCCAGCAGCGTAGCATCCCTCGCGGCGCCCTACGAGCAGTACTTC
TRBV14	TRBJ2-3	.	TRBD2	CASSLLAGVVDTQYF	TGTGCCAGCAGTCTACTAGCGGGAGTTGTAGATACGCAGTATTTT
TRBV16	TRBJ2-7	large	TRBD2	CASSQWTSGSSYEQYF	TGTGCCAGCAGCCAATGGACTAGCGGGAGCTCCTACGAGCAGTACTTC
TRBV5-4	TRBJ2-1	.	TRBD1	CASSPWDRGNERQFF	TGTGCCAGCAGCCCTTGGGACAGGGGTAATGAACGGCAGTTCTTC
TRBV19	TRBJ2-5	.	.	CASTRKIGTETQYF	TGTGCCAGTACTAGAAAAATAGGTACAGAGACCCAGTACTTC
TRBV19	TRBJ1-5	.	TRBD1	CATTTGNQPQHF	TGTGCCACCACGACAGGGAATCAGCCCCAGCATTTT
TRBV28	TRBJ2-1	few	.	CASSSGTPLVNEQFF	TGTGCCAGCAGTTCCGGGACACCATTAGTCAATGAGCAGTTCTTC
TRBV19	TRBJ2-1	.	TRBD1	CASSARDRVLEQFF	TGTGCCAGTAGTGCCCGGGACAGGGTCCTTGAGCAGTTCTTC
TRBV15	TRBJ2-1	once	TRBD2	CATSRDGSGRGYNEQFF	TGTGCCACCAGCAGAGATGGTAGCGGGAGAGGGTACAATGAGCAGTTCTTC
TRBV5-1	TRBJ2-7	.	.	CASSQDSSSYEQYF	TGCGCCAGCAGCCAAGACTCATCCTCCTACGAGCAGTACTTC
TRBV5-1	TRBJ2-3	.	.	CASSSTGGLADTQYF	TGCGCCAGCAGCTCGACAGGCGGGTTGGCAGATACGCAGTATTTT
TRBV14	TRBJ2-1	once	TRBD2	CASSQWTSGKNEQFF	TGTGCCAGCAGCCAATGGACTAGCGGGAAGAATGAGCAGTTCTTC
TRBV5-1	TRBJ2-5	.	.	CASRPGEGTQYF	TGCGCCAGCCGCCCAGGCGAGGGGACCCAGTACTTC
TRBV28	TRBJ1-1	few	.	CASSPITTEAFF	TGTGCCAGCAGTCCTATTACCACTGAAGCTTTCTTT
TRBV6-5	TRBJ2-7	.	.	CASSSSYLSYEQYF	TGTGCCAGCAGTTCCTCCTACCTCTCCTACGAGCAGTACTTC
TRBV6-1	TRBJ1-6	.	.	CASLKNSPLHF	TGTGCCAGCTTAAAAAATTCACCCCTCCACTTT
TRBV11-2	TRBJ2-7	.	.	CASSSHVGALGEQYF	TGTGCCAGCAGCTCTCACGTAGGCGCACTAGGCGAGCAGTACTTC
TRBV7-9	TRBJ1-4	.	.	CASSLRGGEEKLFF	TGTGCCAGCAGCTTACGTGGGGGCGAGGAAAAACTGTTTTTT
TRBV19	TRBJ2-7	.	TRBD1	CASSIERDRGSYEQYF	TGTGCCAGTAGTATAGAACGGGACAGGGGATCCTACGAGCAGTACTTC
TRBV19	TRBJ1-2	.	.	CASSILLKAPNYGYTF	TGTGCCAGTAGTATCCTGTTAAAAGCTCCTAACTATGGCTACACCTTC
TRBV9	TRBJ2-7	.	TRBD1	CASSAGTVGLYEQYF	TGTGCCAGCAGCGCCGGGACAGTCGGCCTTTACGAGCAGTACTTC
TRBV7-8	TRBJ1-1	.	.	CASSLLYGEEGNTEAFF	TGTGCCAGCAGCTTATTGTACGGGGAGGAGGGGAACACTGAAGCTTTCTTT
TRBV7-8	TRBJ1-2	.	.	CASSSDRLYKDGYTF	TGTGCCAGCAGTTCTGACAGGCTCTACAAGGATGGCTACACCTTC
TRBV28	TRBJ1-5	once	.	CASSFDQPQHF	TGTGCCAGCAGTTTCGATCAGCCCCAGCATTTT
TRBV10-3	TRBJ2-7	.	TRBD1	CAISPPMNRGEQYF	TGTGCCATCAGCCCACCCATGAACAGGGGCGAGCAGTACTTC
TRBV4-3	TRBJ2-7	.	TRBD2	CASSQPTSGRGEQYF	TGCGCCAGCAGCCAACCGACTAGCGGGAGAGGCGAGCAGTACTTC
TRBV4-1	TRBJ2-1	.	TRBD2	CASSLTSGSKDEQFF	TGCGCCAGCAGCCTTACTAGCGGGAGTAAAGATGAGCAGTTCTTC
TRBV7-9	TRBJ1-1	.	TRBD1	CASSLQGDRTEAFF	TGTGCCAGCAGCCTACAGGGGGATCGGACTGAAGCTTTCTTT
TRBV7-2	TRBJ2-2	.	.	CASSVRFNTGELFF	TGTGCCAGCAGCGTGCGGTTCAACACCGGGGAGCTGTTTTTT
TRBV29-1	TRBJ2-1	.	TRBD2	CRGGLAGGEQFF	TGCAGGGGGGGACTAGCGGGAGGCGAGCAGTTCTTC
TRBV6-1	TRBJ2-2	once	TRBD2	CASPVGGVNTGELFF	TGTGCCTCCCCAGTCGGGGGGGTGAACACCGGGGAGCTGTTTTTT
TRBV7-9	TRBJ1-2	.	.	CASSLRPGLLEGYTF	TGTGCCAGCAGCTTAAGGCCCGGGTTGCTAGAGGGCTACACCTTC
TRBV9	TRBJ2-3	.	.	CASSVALDTQYF	TGTGCCAGCAGCGTAGCTTTGGATACGCAGTATTTT
TRBV7-9	TRBJ2-1	.	.	CASSLDSPGWSNEQFF	TGTGCCAGCAGCTTAGACAGCCCAGGGTGGTCCAATGAGCAGTTCTTC
TRBV27	TRBJ2-3	.	TRBD2	CASQGGTSGTADTQYF	TGTGCCAGCCAAGGAGGGACTAGCGGGACGGCAGATACGCAGTATTTT
TRBV4-1	TRBJ1-2	.	.	CASSQLTTGGFHYGYTF	TGCGCCAGCAGCCAACTTACGACAGGAGGTTTTCATTATGGCTACACCTTC
TRBV7-7	TRBJ2-5	.	TRBD1	CASSLSAGGLTQYF	TGTGCTAGCAGCCTTTCGGCAGGGGGATTGACCCAGTACTTC
TRBV13	TRBJ2-1	once	.	CASSTRTGWDEQFF	TGTGCCAGCAGCACCCGGACTGGATGGGATGAGCAGTTCTTC
TRBV7-9	TRBJ2-1	.	.	CASSPIRGEQFF	TGTGCCAGCAGCCCTATACGGGGTGAGCAGTTCTTC
TRBV13	TRBJ1-1	.	.	CASSNQGGYTTEAFF	TGTGCCAGCAGCAATCAAGGAGGGTATACAACTGAAGCTTTCTTT
TRBV11-3	TRBJ2-1	.	TRBD1	CASSFLGQGINEQFF	TGTGCCAGCAGCTTCCTCGGACAGGGGATCAATGAGCAGTTCTTC
TRBV29-1	TRBJ2-1	.	TRBD2	CSVEDVGGDSYNEQFF	TGCAGCGTTGAAGATGTGGGAGGGGACTCCTACAATGAGCAGTTCTTC